This is a list of T cell receptor beta chains from one sample in a study of blood T cell repertoires in COVID-19. Only in-frame clones appear in the TCRdb table, and some are missing; sequencing was by immunoSEQ multiplex PCR. The sample carries about 140,000 clones, 82% recorded once. Sequencing was performed on peripheral blood. These receptor sequences come from an elderly woman with acute or convalescent COVID-19. Both conserved end residues are part of each CDR3. A D gene is named only where the DNA matches it firmly. Expanded clones are given a class, and other clones once, few, many or no size at all.

V gene	J gene	CDR3 length	clone size	D gene	CDR3 DNA	CDR3 protein
TRBV6-4	TRBJ2-1	16	.	TRBD2	TGTGCCAGCAGTGACTCGTCTAGCGGGGGATACAATGAGCAGTTCTTC	CASSDSSSGGYNEQFF
TRBV4-2	TRBJ1-2	15	.	TRBD1	TGTGCCAGCAGCCTAAGTGTGGGACAGGGGTATGGCTACACCTTC	CASSLSVGQGYGYTF
TRBV7-8	TRBJ2-7	18	.	.	TGTGCCAGCAGCTTAGAGTGGGCGGTGGGAGGTCGGGTCTACGAGCAGTACTTC	CASSLEWAVGGRVYEQYF
TRBV10-2	TRBJ2-7	14	.	.	TGCGCCAGCAGTACCCCTGGGGGGTCCTACGAGCAGTACTTC	CASSTPGGSYEQYF
TRBV28	TRBJ1-3	14	.	.	TGTGCCAGCAGCGTACTATTCTCTGGAAACACCATATATTTT	CASSVLFSGNTIYF
TRBV10-3	TRBJ2-1	14	once	TRBD1	TGTGCCACCCAGGGGGCATCGGATGACAATGAGCAGTTCTTC	CATQGASDDNEQFF
TRBV24-1	TRBJ2-5	17	.	TRBD2	TGTGCCACCAGTGATTCAGGGCTAGCGGGAGGCCAAGAGACCCAGTACTTC	CATSDSGLAGGQETQYF
TRBV5-1	TRBJ2-7	14	.	.	TGCGCCAGCAGCTTGACAGGAATCGGCTACGAGCAGTACTTC	CASSLTGIGYEQYF
TRBV14	TRBJ2-2	17	.	TRBD2	TGTGCCAGCAGCCAAGTACATGGGGGGGTACGGCCCGGGGAGCTGTTTTTT	CASSQVHGGVRPGELFF
TRBV5-5	TRBJ2-5	15	.	TRBD2	TGTGCCAGCAACCGATGGGGGGGGGAACAAGAGACCCAGTACTTC	CASNRWGGEQETQYF
TRBV2	TRBJ1-4	15	.	.	TGTGCCAGCAGGAATCTAGGGGGGGTCGGTGAAAAACTGTTTTTT	CASRNLGGVGEKLFF
TRBV24-1	TRBJ2-5	16	once	.	TGTGCCACCAGTGATTTCCCGAGGTCTCACCAAGAGACCCAGTACTTC	CATSDFPRSHQETQYF
TRBV28	TRBJ1-6	15	few	TRBD1	TGTGCCAGCAGTTCATCTGGACAGGGAGATTCACCCCTCCACTTT	CASSSSGQGDSPLHF
TRBV7-2	TRBJ2-5	14	.	.	TGTGCCAGCAGCTTAGCGCGTCGGGGGGAGACCCAGTACTTC	CASSLARRGETQYF
TRBV4-1	TRBJ2-1	15	.	.	TGCGCCAGCAGCCAAACAGGGAGCTCCTACAATGAGCAGTTCTTC	CASSQTGSSYNEQFF
TRBV19	TRBJ2-7	14	.	.	TGTGCCAGTAAACGGACAGTCGCCTCCTACGAGCAGTACTTC	CASKRTVASYEQYF
TRBV24-1	TRBJ2-3	15	.	TRBD1	TGTGCCACCAGTGATTCCGGCAGGGGGTTAGATACGCAGTATTTT	CATSDSGRGLDTQYF
TRBV18	TRBJ1-1	13	.	.	TGTGCCAGCTCACCCGGCGGGAACACTGAAGCTTTCTTT	CASSPGGNTEAFF
TRBV5-1	TRBJ2-3	15	once	.	TGCGCCAGCAGCAGAGGGGGATCTGGCACAGATACGCAGTATTTT	CASSRGGSGTDTQYF
TRBV10-3	TRBJ2-5	14	once	.	TGTGCCATCAGGGGGACTCCACCGGAAGAGACCCAGTACTTC	CAIRGTPPEETQYF
TRBV11-2	TRBJ2-1	15	.	TRBD1	TGTGCCAGCAGCTCGGACAGGCCAGACTACAATGAGCAGTTCTTC	CASSSDRPDYNEQFF
TRBV28	TRBJ2-7	14	.	.	TGTGCCAGCAGCCCAATCAGAAAATCCTACGAGCAGTACTTC	CASSPIRKSYEQYF
TRBV28	TRBJ1-6	12	.	.	TGTGCCAGCCTCAGTAATAATTCACCCCTCCACTTT	CASLSNNSPLHF
TRBV2	TRBJ1-5	13	.	.	TGTGCCAGCAGTGAAAGAGGCGGTCAGCCCCAGCATTTT	CASSERGGQPQHF
TRBV28	TRBJ1-2	12	.	.	TGTGCCAGCAGTTTAGCCGGTCGAGGCTACACCTTC	CASSLAGRGYTF
TRBV9	TRBJ1-1	17	.	.	TGTGCCAGCAGCTCCTATATGCCGGGATATTGGGACACTGAAGCTTTCTTT	CASSSYMPGYWDTEAFF
TRBV6-5	TRBJ2-5	14	once	TRBD2	TGTGCCAGCAGAAAGGGACTAGCTAGTCAGACCCAGTACTTC	CASRKGLASQTQYF
TRBV15	TRBJ2-3	14	.	.	TGTGCCACCAGCAGTCCGCGGAGAGCAGATACGCAGTATTTT	CATSSPRRADTQYF
TRBV19	TRBJ2-7	11	.	.	TGTGCCAGCCGGGACTCCTACGAGCAGTACTTC	CASRDSYEQYF
TRBV4-2	TRBJ2-7	17	.	TRBD1	TGTGCCAGCAGCCAAGATCCCACGGGACAGGAAATCTACGAGCAGTACTTC	CASSQDPTGQEIYEQYF
TRBV18	TRBJ2-7	14	.	.	TGTGCCAGCTCACCACCGACAGGCGCCTACGAGCAGTACTTC	CASSPPTGAYEQYF
TRBV4-2	TRBJ1-2	12	.	.	TGTGCCAGCGGACAGAACTCTTATGGCTACACCTTC	CASGQNSYGYTF
TRBV19	TRBJ2-6	18	.	.	TGTGCCAGTAGTATAGTATTGTTCGGGGGATCTGGGGCCAACGTCCTGACTTTC	CASSIVLFGGSGANVLTF
TRBV14	TRBJ2-1	15	.	TRBD2	TGTGCCAGCAGCCAGAGAGGGGCGGGAGTTAGTGAGCAGTTCTTC	CASSQRGAGVSEQFF
TRBV11-2	TRBJ2-3	14	.	.	TGTGCCAGCAGCTTGAACAGTCTCACAGATACGCAGTATTTT	CASSLNSLTDTQYF